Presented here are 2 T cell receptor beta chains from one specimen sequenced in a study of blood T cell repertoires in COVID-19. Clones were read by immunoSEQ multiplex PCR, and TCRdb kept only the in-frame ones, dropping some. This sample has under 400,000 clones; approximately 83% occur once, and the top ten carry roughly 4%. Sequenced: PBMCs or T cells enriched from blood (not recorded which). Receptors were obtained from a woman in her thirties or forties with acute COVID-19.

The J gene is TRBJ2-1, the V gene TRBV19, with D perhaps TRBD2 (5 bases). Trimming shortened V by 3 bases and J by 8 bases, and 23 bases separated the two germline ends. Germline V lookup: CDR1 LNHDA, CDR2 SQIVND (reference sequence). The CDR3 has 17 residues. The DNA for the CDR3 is TGTGCCAGTAGTATCAGCAGGAAAAACTTTCAGAGGGATGAGCAGTTCTTC. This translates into CASSISRKNFQRDEQFF.

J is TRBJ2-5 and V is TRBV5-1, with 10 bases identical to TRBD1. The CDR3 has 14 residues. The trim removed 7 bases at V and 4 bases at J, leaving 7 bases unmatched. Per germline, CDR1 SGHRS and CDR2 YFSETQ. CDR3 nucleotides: TGCGCCAGCGAACGCGGGACAGGGGCAGAGACCCAGTACTTC. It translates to CASERGTGAETQYF.